The rows below give T cell receptor beta chains drawn from one sample of a study of blood T cell repertoires in COVID-19. Profiled with immunoSEQ multiplex PCR; TCRdb holds only in-frame clones, not every one. The sample includes about 78,000 clones, around four fifths of them seen just once. The specimen sequenced was peripheral blood. The receptors shown here come from a human donor in a cohort sampled during active COVID-19. The CDR3 runs from the conserved cysteine through the conserved F or W. A D gene is named only where the DNA matches it firmly. Clone size appears in some rows only: once, few, many, or a class for an expanded clone.

D gene: TRBD1; J gene: TRBJ2-7; V gene: TRBV6-5; clone size: NA; CDR3 protein: CASSRTGGGSYEQYF; CDR3 DNA: TGTGCCAGCAGCCGGACAGGGGGTGGATCCTACGAGCAGTACTTC
D gene: NA; J gene: TRBJ1-1; V gene: TRBV19; clone size: NA; CDR3 protein: CASSLITGLRTEAFF; CDR3 DNA: TGTGCCAGTAGTCTGATTACGGGACTCCGGACTGAAGCTTTCTTT
D gene: NA; J gene: TRBJ1-6; V gene: TRBV30; clone size: NA; CDR3 protein: CAWSAERVYSPLHF; CDR3 DNA: TGTGCCTGGAGTGCCGAGAGGGTGTACTCACCCCTCCACTTT
D gene: NA; J gene: TRBJ2-7; V gene: TRBV18; clone size: NA; CDR3 protein: CASSPPTDYEQYF; CDR3 DNA: TGTGCCAGCTCACCACCGACAGACTACGAGCAGTACTTC
D gene: TRBD1; J gene: TRBJ2-7; V gene: TRBV12-3/TRBV12-4; clone size: NA; CDR3 protein: CASTGTGANEQYF; CDR3 DNA: TGTGCCAGTACCGGGACAGGGGCCAACGAGCAGTACTTC
D gene: NA; J gene: TRBJ1-3; V gene: TRBV5-4; clone size: NA; CDR3 protein: CASSLSYGADTIYF; CDR3 DNA: TGTGCCAGCAGCTTGTCGTATGGGGCAGACACCATATATTTT
D gene: NA; J gene: TRBJ2-1; V gene: TRBV11-2; clone size: few; CDR3 protein: CASSLHGNEQFF; CDR3 DNA: TGTGCCAGCAGCTTACACGGCAATGAGCAGTTCTTC
D gene: NA; J gene: TRBJ2-3; V gene: TRBV21-1; clone size: NA; CDR3 protein: CASSKGGREPDTQYF; CDR3 DNA: TGTGCCAGCAGCAAAGGGGGGAGGGAACCAGATACGCAGTATTTT
D gene: NA; J gene: TRBJ1-3; V gene: TRBV5-1; clone size: NA; CDR3 protein: CASSLDTPGAGNTIYF; CDR3 DNA: TGCGCCAGCAGCTTGGATACCCCCGGTGCGGGAAACACCATATATTTT
D gene: TRBD2; J gene: TRBJ2-7; V gene: TRBV11-2; clone size: NA; CDR3 protein: CASSTGTSGTYEQYF; CDR3 DNA: TGTGCCAGCAGCACCGGGACTAGCGGTACCTACGAGCAGTACTTC
D gene: TRBD1; J gene: TRBJ2-7; V gene: TRBV30; clone size: NA; CDR3 protein: CAWGISGTGIYEQYF; CDR3 DNA: TGTGCCTGGGGCATATCCGGGACAGGAATCTACGAGCAGTACTTC
D gene: TRBD1; J gene: TRBJ2-7; V gene: TRBV18; clone size: NA; CDR3 protein: CASSPTGGYEQYF; CDR3 DNA: TGTGCCAGCTCACCAACAGGGGGCTACGAGCAGTACTTC
D gene: NA; J gene: TRBJ1-4; V gene: TRBV2; clone size: NA; CDR3 protein: CASSEAGGSEKLFF; CDR3 DNA: TGTGCCAGCAGTGAAGCGGGGGGGAGCGAAAAACTGTTTTTT
D gene: TRBD2; J gene: TRBJ2-3; V gene: TRBV7-9; clone size: NA; CDR3 protein: CASTFGGGGYTQYF; CDR3 DNA: TGTGCCAGCACCTTCGGTGGGGGGGGGTATACGCAGTATTTT
D gene: TRBD1; J gene: TRBJ2-3; V gene: TRBV3-1/TRBV3-2; clone size: NA; CDR3 protein: CASSQYGDRGLTDTQYF; CDR3 DNA: TGTGCCAGCAGCCAATACGGCGACAGGGGGCTCACAGATACGCAGTATTTT
D gene: NA; J gene: TRBJ2-5; V gene: TRBV12-3/TRBV12-4; clone size: NA; CDR3 protein: CASSLISVETQYF; CDR3 DNA: TGTGCCAGCAGTTTAATCTCCGTTGAGACCCAGTACTTC
D gene: NA; J gene: TRBJ1-1; V gene: TRBV7-9; clone size: few; CDR3 protein: CASSLSRMRASDTEAFF; CDR3 DNA: TGTGCCAGCAGCTTATCAAGGATGAGGGCATCGGACACTGAAGCTTTCTTT
D gene: NA; J gene: TRBJ2-7; V gene: TRBV6-5; clone size: NA; CDR3 protein: CASSKTGDAYEQYF; CDR3 DNA: TGTGCCAGCAGTAAAACGGGGGACGCCTACGAGCAGTACTTC
D gene: NA; J gene: TRBJ2-2; V gene: TRBV7-9; clone size: NA; CDR3 protein: CASSLQEANTGELFF; CDR3 DNA: TGTGCCAGCAGCTTACAGGAAGCGAACACCGGGGAGCTGTTTTTT
D gene: NA; J gene: TRBJ1-2; V gene: TRBV3-1/TRBV3-2; clone size: many; CDR3 protein: CASSQRQGWGYTF; CDR3 DNA: TGTGCCAGCAGCCAAAGGCAGGGCTGGGGCTACACCTTC
D gene: TRBD1; J gene: TRBJ1-2; V gene: TRBV5-1; clone size: once; CDR3 protein: CASSLVPGGVYGYTF; CDR3 DNA: TGCGCCAGCAGCTTGGTACCAGGGGGCGTCTATGGCTACACCTTC
D gene: NA; J gene: TRBJ1-2; V gene: TRBV19; clone size: NA; CDR3 protein: CASSTVRGHYGYTF; CDR3 DNA: TGTGCCAGTAGTACCGTGCGGGGACACTATGGCTACACCTTC
D gene: TRBD1; J gene: TRBJ1-6; V gene: TRBV5-1; clone size: few; CDR3 protein: CASSTGQVPYRHHF; CDR3 DNA: TGCGCCAGCAGCACCGGACAGGTCCCCTATCGGCACCACTTT
D gene: NA; J gene: TRBJ1-5; V gene: TRBV5-3; clone size: few; CDR3 protein: CARGDSHQPQHF; CDR3 DNA: TGTGCCCGGGGAGATTCTCATCAGCCCCAGCATTTT
D gene: NA; J gene: TRBJ2-7; V gene: TRBV6-1; clone size: once; CDR3 protein: CASSDIRRRGEQYF; CDR3 DNA: TGTGCCAGCAGTGATATAAGACGCCGAGGCGAGCAGTACTTC
D gene: NA; J gene: TRBJ2-7; V gene: TRBV14; clone size: NA; CDR3 protein: CASSQGYSEQYF; CDR3 DNA: TGTGCCAGCAGCCAAGGGTATAGCGAGCAGTACTTC
D gene: TRBD1; J gene: TRBJ1-2; V gene: TRBV6-6; clone size: NA; CDR3 protein: CASSSTGGTDYGYTF; CDR3 DNA: TGTGCCAGCAGTTCGACAGGGGGCACGGACTATGGCTACACCTTC
D gene: NA; J gene: TRBJ2-7; V gene: TRBV2; clone size: once; CDR3 protein: CVSRDNSYEQYF; CDR3 DNA: TGTGTAAGCCGGGACAACTCCTACGAGCAGTACTTC
D gene: NA; J gene: TRBJ1-3; V gene: TRBV7-2; clone size: NA; CDR3 protein: CASSLAGKAGNTIYF; CDR3 DNA: TGTGCCAGCAGCTTGGCCGGGAAGGCTGGAAACACCATATATTTT
D gene: NA; J gene: TRBJ1-5; V gene: TRBV5-3; clone size: NA; CDR3 protein: CARSPAGSNQPQHF; CDR3 DNA: TGTGCCAGAAGCCCGGCGGGTAGCAATCAGCCCCAGCATTTT
D gene: TRBD2; J gene: TRBJ2-3; V gene: TRBV5-1; clone size: NA; CDR3 protein: CASSSGLAGGIAADTQYF; CDR3 DNA: TGCGCCAGCAGCTCCGGACTAGCGGGAGGGATAGCTGCAGATACGCAGTATTTT
D gene: TRBD1; J gene: TRBJ1-1; V gene: TRBV11-1; clone size: NA; CDR3 protein: CASSLRGQGNTEAFF; CDR3 DNA: TGTGCCAGCAGCTTACGAGGACAGGGGAACACTGAAGCTTTCTTT
D gene: TRBD1; J gene: TRBJ1-5; V gene: TRBV7-2; clone size: few; CDR3 protein: CASSPGQGAGQPQHF; CDR3 DNA: TGTGCCAGCAGCCCGGGACAGGGGGCTGGTCAGCCCCAGCATTTT
D gene: TRBD1; J gene: TRBJ2-7; V gene: TRBV6-5; clone size: few; CDR3 protein: CASSRMGQGASEQYF; CDR3 DNA: TGTGCCAGCAGTCGCATGGGACAGGGGGCGAGCGAGCAGTACTTC
D gene: TRBD1; J gene: TRBJ1-5; V gene: TRBV15; clone size: NA; CDR3 protein: CATSTGTGRGQPQHF; CDR3 DNA: TGTGCCACCAGCACCGGGACAGGGAGGGGTCAGCCCCAGCATTTT
D gene: TRBD1; J gene: TRBJ2-7; V gene: TRBV3-1/TRBV3-2; clone size: NA; CDR3 protein: CASSPLWTGSYEQYF; CDR3 DNA: TGTGCCAGCAGCCCCTTATGGACAGGGTCCTACGAGCAGTACTTC
D gene: TRBD1; J gene: TRBJ1-4; V gene: TRBV28; clone size: NA; CDR3 protein: CASSLPTGTNEKLFF; CDR3 DNA: TGTGCCAGCAGCCTCCCGACAGGGACTAATGAAAAACTGTTTTTT
D gene: NA; J gene: TRBJ2-6; V gene: TRBV5-6; clone size: few; CDR3 protein: CASNPQTGANVLTF; CDR3 DNA: TGTGCCAGCAACCCGCAGACTGGGGCCAACGTCCTGACTTTC
D gene: NA; J gene: TRBJ1-3; V gene: TRBV11-3; clone size: NA; CDR3 protein: CASSFNIRDHSGNTIYF; CDR3 DNA: TGTGCCAGCAGCTTCAATATCAGGGATCACTCTGGAAACACCATATATTTT
D gene: NA; J gene: TRBJ1-1; V gene: TRBV28; clone size: NA; CDR3 protein: CASSLLRVFTEAFF; CDR3 DNA: TGTGCCAGCAGTCTCCTCAGGGTCTTTACTGAAGCTTTCTTT
D gene: NA; J gene: TRBJ1-2; V gene: TRBV5-1; clone size: NA; CDR3 protein: CASSWVVGAGYTF; CDR3 DNA: TGCGCCAGCAGCTGGGTGGTAGGGGCTGGCTACACCTTC
D gene: TRBD2; J gene: TRBJ2-2; V gene: TRBV10-3; clone size: NA; CDR3 protein: CAISERAGDPNTGELFF; CDR3 DNA: TGTGCCATCAGTGAACGAGCGGGGGACCCGAACACCGGGGAGCTGTTTTTT
D gene: NA; J gene: TRBJ1-6; V gene: TRBV30; clone size: NA; CDR3 protein: CAWGNGRGPLHF; CDR3 DNA: TGTGCCTGGGGGAACGGCAGGGGTCCCCTCCACTTT
D gene: TRBD1; J gene: TRBJ1-2; V gene: TRBV5-5; clone size: NA; CDR3 protein: CASSLFGSGGEHGYTF; CDR3 DNA: TGTGCCAGCAGCTTGTTTGGGTCAGGGGGTGAGCATGGCTACACCTTC
D gene: TRBD1; J gene: TRBJ2-7; V gene: TRBV30; clone size: NA; CDR3 protein: CAWSAYRGPRPYEQYF; CDR3 DNA: TGTGCCTGGAGTGCCTACAGGGGGCCCAGACCCTACGAGCAGTACTTC
D gene: NA; J gene: TRBJ2-4; V gene: TRBV7-8; clone size: once; CDR3 protein: CASSLARSPEAKNIQYF; CDR3 DNA: TGTGCCAGCAGCTTAGCGAGGTCACCCGAGGCCAAAAACATTCAGTACTTC
D gene: NA; J gene: TRBJ1-5; V gene: TRBV15; clone size: few; CDR3 protein: CATSSTGSNQPQHF; CDR3 DNA: TGTGCCACCAGCAGTACAGGTAGCAATCAGCCCCAGCATTTT
D gene: TRBD2; J gene: TRBJ2-5; V gene: TRBV30; clone size: few; CDR3 protein: CAWTLSGGGRETQYF; CDR3 DNA: TGTGCCTGGACCCTCTCCGGGGGGGGCCGGGAGACCCAGTACTTC
D gene: TRBD1; J gene: TRBJ2-7; V gene: TRBV2; clone size: NA; CDR3 protein: CAGGRTGVSYEQYF; CDR3 DNA: TGTGCCGGGGGCAGGACAGGCGTCTCCTACGAGCAGTACTTC
D gene: NA; J gene: TRBJ1-6; V gene: TRBV7-9; clone size: NA; CDR3 protein: CASSLGAGASNSPLHF; CDR3 DNA: TGTGCCAGCAGCTTAGGGGCAGGGGCTTCTAATTCACCCCTCCACTTT